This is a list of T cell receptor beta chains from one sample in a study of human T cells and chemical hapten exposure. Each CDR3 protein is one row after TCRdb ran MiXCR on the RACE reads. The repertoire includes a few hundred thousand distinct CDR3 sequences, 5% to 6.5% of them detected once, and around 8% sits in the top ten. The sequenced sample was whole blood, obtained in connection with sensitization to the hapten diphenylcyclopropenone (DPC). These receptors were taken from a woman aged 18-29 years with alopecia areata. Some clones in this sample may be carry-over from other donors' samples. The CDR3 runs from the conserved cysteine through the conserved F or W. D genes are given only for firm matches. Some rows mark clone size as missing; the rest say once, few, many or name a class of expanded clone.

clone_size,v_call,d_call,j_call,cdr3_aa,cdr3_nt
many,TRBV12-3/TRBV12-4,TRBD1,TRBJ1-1,CASKKNRGRTEAFF,TGTGCCAGCAAAAAGAACAGGGGGCGGACTGAAGCTTTCTTT
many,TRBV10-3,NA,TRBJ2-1,CAITLDKIRDEQFF,TGTGCCATCACCTTGGATAAGATCAGGGATGAGCAGTTCTTC
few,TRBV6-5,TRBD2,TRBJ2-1,CASSAASGGVNEQFF,TGTGCCAGCAGTGCGGCTAGCGGGGGGGTTAATGAGCAGTTCTTC
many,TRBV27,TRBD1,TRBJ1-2,CASSLKGADGYTF,TGTGCCAGCAGTTTAAAGGGGGCGGATGGCTACACCTTC
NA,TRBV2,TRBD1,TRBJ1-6,CASRKDREFSPLHF,TGTGCCAGCAGAAAGGACAGGGAGTTTTCACCCCTCCACTTT
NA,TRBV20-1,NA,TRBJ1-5,CSALSSNQPQHF,TGCAGCGCCTTATCTAGCAATCAGCCCCAGCATTTT
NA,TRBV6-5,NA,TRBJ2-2,CASSYWGELFF,TGTGCCAGCAGTTACTGGGGGGAGCTGTTTTTT
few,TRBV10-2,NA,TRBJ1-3,CASSEGPALSGNTIYF,TGCGCCAGCAGTGAGGGGCCAGCCCTCTCTGGAAACACCATATATTTT
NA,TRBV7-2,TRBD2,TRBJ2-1,CASSSRAGEYNEQFF,TGTGCCAGCAGCTCCCGCGCGGGGGAATACAATGAGCAGTTCTTC
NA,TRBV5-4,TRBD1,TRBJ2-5,CASSLARDSQETQYF,TGTGCCAGCAGCTTGGCTCGGGACAGCCAAGAGACCCAGTACTTC
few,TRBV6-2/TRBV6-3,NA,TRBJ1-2,CATSGTLPDGYTF,TGTGCCACATCCGGGACCCTTCCAGATGGCTACACCTTC
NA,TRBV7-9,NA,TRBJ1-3,CASSLGTLPGNTIYF,TGTGCCAGCAGCTTAGGTACCCTCCCTGGAAACACCATATATTTT
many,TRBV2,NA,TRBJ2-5,CASSDPMEINQETQYF,TGTGCCAGCAGTGATCCCATGGAAATCAACCAAGAGACCCAGTACTTC
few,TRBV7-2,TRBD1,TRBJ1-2,CASSLDSQGARGYTF,TGTGCCAGCAGCTTAGACTCACAGGGGGCGCGTGGCTACACCTTC
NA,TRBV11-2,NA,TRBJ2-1,CASSSTLLISGVGGEQFF,TGTGCCAGCAGCTCGACACTTCTAATATCGGGAGTGGGGGGTGAGCAGTTCTTC
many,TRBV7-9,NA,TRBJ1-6,CASSHGERVTNSPLHF,TGTGCCAGCAGCCACGGAGAAAGGGTAACCAATTCACCCCTCCACTTT
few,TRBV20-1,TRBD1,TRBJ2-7,CSARVLQGNEQYF,TGCAGTGCTAGAGTCCTACAGGGGAACGAGCAGTACTTC
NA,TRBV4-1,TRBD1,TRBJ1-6,CASSQALQGAISPLHF,TGCGCCAGCAGCCAAGCCTTACAGGGGGCGATTTCACCCCTCCACTTT
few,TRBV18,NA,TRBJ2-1,CASSPFDTSSYNEQFF,TGTGCCAGCTCACCATTCGACACTAGCTCCTACAATGAGCAGTTCTTC
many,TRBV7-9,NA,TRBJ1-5,CASSPRGVGNQPQHF,TGTGCCAGCAGCCCTAGAGGGGTTGGCAATCAGCCCCAGCATTTT
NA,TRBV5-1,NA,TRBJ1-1,CASSLDGAGTEAFF,TGCGCCAGCAGCTTGGATGGTGCAGGCACTGAAGCTTTCTTT
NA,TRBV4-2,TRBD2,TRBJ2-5,CASSQGRGTSDGETQYF,TGTGCCAGTAGCCAAGGTCGAGGGACTAGCGATGGAGAGACCCAGTACTTC
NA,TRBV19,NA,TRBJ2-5,CASSIGLTETQTQYF,TGTGCCAGTAGTATAGGACTGACGGAGACCCAGACCCAGTACTTC
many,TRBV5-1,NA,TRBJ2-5,CASSLEQREETQYF,TGCGCCAGCAGCTTGGAACAGAGGGAAGAGACCCAGTACTTC
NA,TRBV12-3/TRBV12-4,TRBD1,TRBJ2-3,CASSPQNGQGVRTQYF,TGTGCCAGCAGTCCACAAAATGGACAGGGAGTCCGGACGCAGTATTTT
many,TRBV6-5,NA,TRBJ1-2,CASSSEGRAYGYTF,TGTGCCAGCAGTTCGGAGGGGAGGGCCTATGGCTACACCTTC
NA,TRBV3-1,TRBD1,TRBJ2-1,CASSPSPGTAYNEQFF,TGTGCCAGCAGCCCTTCCCCGGGGACAGCCTACAATGAGCAGTTCTTC
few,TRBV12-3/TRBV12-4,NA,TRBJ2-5,CASSLAQDPRTQYF,TGTGCCAGCAGTTTAGCGCAAGACCCGAGAACCCAGTACTTC
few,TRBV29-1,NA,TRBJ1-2,CKAGGPNYGYTF,TGCAAAGCTGGGGGTCCTAACTATGGCTACACCTTC
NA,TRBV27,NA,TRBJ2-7,CASSTSYGSWEQYF,TGTGCCAGCAGCACTAGTTATGGGTCGTGGGAGCAGTACTTC
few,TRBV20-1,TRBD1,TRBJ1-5,CSASQGQGQPQHF,TGCAGTGCTAGCCAGGGACAGGGTCAGCCCCAGCATTTT
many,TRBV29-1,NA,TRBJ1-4,CSVERQGGEKLFF,TGCAGCGTTGAAAGGCAGGGTGGAGAAAAACTGTTTTTT
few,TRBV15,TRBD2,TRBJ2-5,CATSRDWRGVQETQYF,TGTGCCACCAGCAGAGATTGGCGGGGGGTCCAAGAGACCCAGTACTTC
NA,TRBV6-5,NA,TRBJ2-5,CASSYSRSQETQYF,TGTGCCAGCAGTTATTCGCGCAGCCAAGAGACCCAGTACTTC
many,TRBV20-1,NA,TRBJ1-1,CSANPGLSRVEAFF,TGCAGTGCTAACCCCGGACTGAGCCGAGTTGAAGCTTTCTTT
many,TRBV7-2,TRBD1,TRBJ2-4,CASSHGQAGLDIQYF,TGTGCCAGCAGCCATGGACAGGCCGGACTCGACATTCAGTACTTC
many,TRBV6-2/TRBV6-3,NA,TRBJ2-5,CASSRRPETQYF,TGTGCCAGCAGCCGCCGGCCAGAGACCCAGTACTTC
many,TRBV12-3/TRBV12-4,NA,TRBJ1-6,CASSASSYNSPLHF,TGTGCCAGCAGTGCAAGCTCCTATAATTCACCCCTCCACTTT
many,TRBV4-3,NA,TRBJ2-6,CASSQDASSGANVLTF,TGCGCCAGCAGCCAAGACGCGAGCTCTGGGGCCAACGTCCTGACTTTC
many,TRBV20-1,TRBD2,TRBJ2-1,CSAPPAASGDNEQFF,TGCAGTGCCCCCCCAGCGGCTAGCGGGGATAATGAGCAGTTCTTC
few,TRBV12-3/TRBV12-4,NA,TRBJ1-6,CASSLSSPLHF,TGTGCCAGCAGTTTAAGTTCACCCCTCCACTTT
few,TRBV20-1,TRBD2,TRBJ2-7,CSAYRTSGGAVSPYEQYF,TGCAGTGCTTACAGGACTAGCGGGGGGGCGGTTTCCCCCTACGAGCAGTACTTC
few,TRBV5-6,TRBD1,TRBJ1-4,CASSKGTGVGEKLFF,TGTGCCAGCAGCAAAGGGACAGGGGTTGGAGAAAAACTGTTTTTT
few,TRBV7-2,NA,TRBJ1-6,CASSLASRVVYSPLHF,TGTGCCAGCAGCTTAGCAAGCAGGGTGGTATATTCACCCCTCCACTTT
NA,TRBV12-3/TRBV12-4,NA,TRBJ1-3,CASSSTSKGTGNTIYF,TGTGCCAGCAGTTCCACTTCAAAGGGAACTGGAAACACCATATATTTT
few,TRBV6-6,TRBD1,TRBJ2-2,CASSPRTGRSGELFF,TGTGCCAGCAGCCCCCGGACAGGCCGGAGCGGGGAGCTGTTTTTT
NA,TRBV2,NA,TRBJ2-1,CASNRRSYNEQFF,TGTGCCAGCAACAGGCGCTCCTACAATGAGCAGTTCTTC
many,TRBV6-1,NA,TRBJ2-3,CASTPDFTTTDTQYF,TGTGCCAGCACCCCGGACTTTACCACCACAGATACGCAGTATTTT
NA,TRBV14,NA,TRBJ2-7,CASSHGGSHEQYF,TGTGCCAGCAGCCACGGAGGTAGCCACGAGCAGTACTTC
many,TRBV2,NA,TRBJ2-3,CASSEESADTQYF,TGTGCCAGCAGTGAGGAGAGTGCAGATACGCAGTATTTT
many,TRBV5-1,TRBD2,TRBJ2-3,CASSLRTSGGPSTDTQYF,TGCGCCAGCAGCTTACGGACTAGCGGGGGGCCGAGCACAGATACGCAGTATTTT
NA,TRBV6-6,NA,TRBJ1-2,CASSYKGQDYGYTF,TGTGCCAGCAGTTATAAAGGGCAAGACTATGGCTACACCTTC
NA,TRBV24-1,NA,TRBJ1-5,CASPAFRAFSFAPYSNQPQHF,TGTGCGTCACCAGCTTTCAGAGCGTTCAGTTTTGCCCCTTATAGCAATCAGCCCCAGCATTTT
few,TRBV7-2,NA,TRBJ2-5,CASSPAGGPIFQETQYF,TGTGCCAGCAGCCCCGCTGGGGGACCGATATTCCAAGAGACCCAGTACTTC